This T cell receptor beta chain was sequenced for a study of blood T cell repertoires in COVID-19. Some clones are missing from TCRdb's copy, which holds only in-frame ones; the method was immunoSEQ multiplex PCR. The data hold some 150,000 clones, with around nine tenths observed a single time. This CDR3 has 15 residues. Per the germline V gene, CDR1 is MNHEY and CDR2 is SMNVEV (reference sequence). The V gene lost 7 bases and the J gene lost 0 bases, with 12 bases spanning the gap. This clone was observed a single time. This chain uses TRBV27 with TRBJ1-4; D ambiguous. The receptor's source is a man between 65 and 79 years old with acute or convalescent COVID-19. The sequenced material came from peripheral blood. CDR3 sequence reads: CASIQTAATNEKLFF. The CDR3, as DNA: TGTGCCAGCATCCAAACAGCAGCAACTAATGAAAAACTGTTTTTT.